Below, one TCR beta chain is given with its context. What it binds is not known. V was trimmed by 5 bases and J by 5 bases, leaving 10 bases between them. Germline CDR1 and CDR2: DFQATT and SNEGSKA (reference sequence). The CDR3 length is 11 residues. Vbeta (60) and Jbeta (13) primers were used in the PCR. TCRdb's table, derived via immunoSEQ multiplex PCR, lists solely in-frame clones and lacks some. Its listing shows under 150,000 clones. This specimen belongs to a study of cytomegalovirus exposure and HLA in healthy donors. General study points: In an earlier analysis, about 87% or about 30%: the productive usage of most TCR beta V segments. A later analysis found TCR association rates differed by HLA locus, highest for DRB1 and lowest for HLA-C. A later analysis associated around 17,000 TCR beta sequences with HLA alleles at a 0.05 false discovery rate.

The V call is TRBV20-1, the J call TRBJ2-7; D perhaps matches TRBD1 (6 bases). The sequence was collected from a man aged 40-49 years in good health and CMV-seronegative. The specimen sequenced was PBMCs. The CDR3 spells CSAEAGDEQYF. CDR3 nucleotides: TGCAGTGCTGAGGCAGGGGACGAGCAGTACTTC.